This paragraph covers one TCR beta chain sequence. These data are taken from a study of T cell responses to AZD1222 COVID-19 vaccine. Study overall: Whether given at about 4 or about 12 weeks, second doses were pooled.

With 4 bases removed from V and 5 bases from J, the gap between germline ends came to 14 bases. CDR1 is LNHDA, CDR2 SQIVND, per germline (reference sequence). This CDR3 comprises 14 residues. Assay used: immunoSEQ multiplex PCR; TCRdb lists only in-frame clones, some missing. The table records 150,000 to 200,000 clones, approximately 86% of them present only once. Sequences were derived from peripheral blood, sampled on day 0 of AZD1222 vaccination. The TCR sequence derives from an adult in good health. The V and J genes are TRBV19 and TRBJ1-2; possibly TRBD1 for D (6 bases). CDR3 amino acids: CASSTPAGAYGYTF. CDR3 bases: TGTGCCAGTAGTACCCCCGCGGGGGCGTATGGCTACACCTTC.